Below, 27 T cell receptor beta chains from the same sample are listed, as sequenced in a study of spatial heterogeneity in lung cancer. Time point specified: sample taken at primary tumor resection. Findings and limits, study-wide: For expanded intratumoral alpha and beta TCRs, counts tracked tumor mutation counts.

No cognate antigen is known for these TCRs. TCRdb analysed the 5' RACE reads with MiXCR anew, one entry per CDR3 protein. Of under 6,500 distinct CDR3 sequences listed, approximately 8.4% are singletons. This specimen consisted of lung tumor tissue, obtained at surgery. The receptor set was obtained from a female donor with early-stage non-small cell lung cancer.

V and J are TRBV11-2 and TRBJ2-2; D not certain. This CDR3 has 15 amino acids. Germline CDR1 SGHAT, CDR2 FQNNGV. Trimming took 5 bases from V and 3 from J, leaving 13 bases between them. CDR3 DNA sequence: TGTGCCAGCAGCCCCGGGCAGCGCGACACCGGGGAGCTGTTTTTT. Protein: CASSPGQRDTGELFF.

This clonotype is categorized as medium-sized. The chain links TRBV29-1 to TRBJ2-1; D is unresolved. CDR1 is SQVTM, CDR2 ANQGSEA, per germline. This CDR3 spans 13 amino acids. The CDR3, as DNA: TGCAGTGGCCTCAGGCCCTCCTACAATGAGCAGTTCTTC. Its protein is CSGLRPSYNEQFF.

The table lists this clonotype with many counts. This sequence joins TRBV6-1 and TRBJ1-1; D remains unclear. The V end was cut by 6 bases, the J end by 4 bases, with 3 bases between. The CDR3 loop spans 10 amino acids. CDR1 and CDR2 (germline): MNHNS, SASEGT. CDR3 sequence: CASRITEAFF. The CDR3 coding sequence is TGTGCCAGCAGGATCACTGAAGCTTTCTTT.

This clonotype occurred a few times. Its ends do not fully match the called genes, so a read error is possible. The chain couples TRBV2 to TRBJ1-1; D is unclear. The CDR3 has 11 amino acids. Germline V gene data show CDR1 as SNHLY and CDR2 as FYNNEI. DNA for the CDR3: TGTGCCAGCAGTTCTAACACAGAAGCTTTCTTT. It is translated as CASSSNTEAFF.

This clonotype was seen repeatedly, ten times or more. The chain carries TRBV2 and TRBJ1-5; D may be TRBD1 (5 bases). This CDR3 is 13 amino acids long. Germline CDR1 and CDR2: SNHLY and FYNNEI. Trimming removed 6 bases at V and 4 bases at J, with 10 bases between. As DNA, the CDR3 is TGTGCCAGCAGCCAAGACAGAAATCAGCCCCAGCATTTT. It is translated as CASSQDRNQPQHF.

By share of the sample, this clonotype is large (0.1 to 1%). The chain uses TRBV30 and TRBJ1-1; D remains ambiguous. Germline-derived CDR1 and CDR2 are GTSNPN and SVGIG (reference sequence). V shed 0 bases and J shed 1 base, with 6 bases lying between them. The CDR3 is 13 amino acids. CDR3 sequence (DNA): TGTGCCTGGAGTGTACGGGAGAACACTGAAGCTTTCTTT. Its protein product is CAWSVRENTEAFF.

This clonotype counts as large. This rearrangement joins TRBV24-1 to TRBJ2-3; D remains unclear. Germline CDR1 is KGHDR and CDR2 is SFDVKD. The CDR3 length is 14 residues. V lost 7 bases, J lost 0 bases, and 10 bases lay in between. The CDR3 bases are TGTGCCACCAGAACGGGCGGAAGCACAGATACGCAGTATTTT. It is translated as CATRTGGSTDTQYF.

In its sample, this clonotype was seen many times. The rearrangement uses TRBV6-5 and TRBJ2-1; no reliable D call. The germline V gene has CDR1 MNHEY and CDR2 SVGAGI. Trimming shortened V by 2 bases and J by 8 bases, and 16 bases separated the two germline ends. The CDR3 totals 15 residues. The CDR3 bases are TGTGCCAGCAGTTACCGCCTCGATTTATTGGATGAGCAGTTCTTC. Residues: CASSYRLDLLDEQFF.

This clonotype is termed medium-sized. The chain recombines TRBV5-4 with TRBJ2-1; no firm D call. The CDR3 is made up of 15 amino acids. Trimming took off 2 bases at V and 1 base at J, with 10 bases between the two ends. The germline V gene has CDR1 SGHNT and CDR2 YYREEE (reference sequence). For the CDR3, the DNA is TGTGCCAGCAGCTTTAGTAGTAAGTCCTACAATGAGCAGTTCTTC. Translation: CASSFSSKSYNEQFF.

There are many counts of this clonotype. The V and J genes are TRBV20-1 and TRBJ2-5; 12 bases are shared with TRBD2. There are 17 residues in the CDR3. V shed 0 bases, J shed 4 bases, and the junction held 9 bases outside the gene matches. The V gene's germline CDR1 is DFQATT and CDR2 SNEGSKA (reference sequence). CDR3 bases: TGCAGTGCTAGAGATAGCAGCGCTAGCGGGGGGGGAGAGACCCAGTACTTC. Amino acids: CSARDSSASGGGETQYF.

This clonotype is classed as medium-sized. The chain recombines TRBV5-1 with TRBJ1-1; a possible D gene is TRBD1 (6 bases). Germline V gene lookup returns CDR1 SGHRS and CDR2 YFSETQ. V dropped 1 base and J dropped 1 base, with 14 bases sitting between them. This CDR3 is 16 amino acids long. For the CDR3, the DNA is TGCGCCAGCAGCTTGCCCCCGGGACAAAGGAACACTGAAGCTTTCTTT. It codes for CASSLPPGQRNTEAFF.

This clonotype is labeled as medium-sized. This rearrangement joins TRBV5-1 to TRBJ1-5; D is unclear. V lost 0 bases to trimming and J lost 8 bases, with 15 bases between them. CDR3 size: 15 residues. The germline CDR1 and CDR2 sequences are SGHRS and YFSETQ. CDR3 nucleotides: TGCGCCAGCAGCTTGGAGGGATCGCGCCCGGAGCCCCAGCATTTT. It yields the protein CASSLEGSRPEPQHF.

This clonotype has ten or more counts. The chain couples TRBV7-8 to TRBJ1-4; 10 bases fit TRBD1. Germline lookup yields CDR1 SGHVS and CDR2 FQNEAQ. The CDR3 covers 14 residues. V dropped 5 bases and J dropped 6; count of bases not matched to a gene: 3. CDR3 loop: CASSRTGGDEKLFF. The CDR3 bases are TGTGCCAGCAGCCGGACAGGGGGGGATGAAAAACTGTTTTTT.

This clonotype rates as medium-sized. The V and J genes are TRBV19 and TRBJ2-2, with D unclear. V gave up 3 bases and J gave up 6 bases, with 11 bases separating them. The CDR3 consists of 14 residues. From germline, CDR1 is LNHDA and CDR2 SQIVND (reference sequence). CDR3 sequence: CASSMKAMAGELFF. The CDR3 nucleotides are TGTGCCAGTAGTATGAAGGCAATGGCCGGGGAGCTGTTTTTT.

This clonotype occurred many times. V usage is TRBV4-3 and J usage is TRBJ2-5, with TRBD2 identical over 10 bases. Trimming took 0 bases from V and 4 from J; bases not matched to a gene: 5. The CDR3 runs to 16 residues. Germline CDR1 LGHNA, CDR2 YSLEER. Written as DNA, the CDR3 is TGCGCCAGCAGCCAAGAATCAGCGGGAGGGGTAGAGACCCAGTACTTC. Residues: CASSQESAGGVETQYF.

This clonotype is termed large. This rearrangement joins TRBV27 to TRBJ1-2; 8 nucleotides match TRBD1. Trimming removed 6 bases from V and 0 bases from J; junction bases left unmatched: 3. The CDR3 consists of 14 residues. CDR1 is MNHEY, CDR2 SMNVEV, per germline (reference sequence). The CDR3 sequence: CASSTQGANYGYTF. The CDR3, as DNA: TGTGCCAGCAGCACACAGGGGGCTAACTATGGCTACACCTTC.

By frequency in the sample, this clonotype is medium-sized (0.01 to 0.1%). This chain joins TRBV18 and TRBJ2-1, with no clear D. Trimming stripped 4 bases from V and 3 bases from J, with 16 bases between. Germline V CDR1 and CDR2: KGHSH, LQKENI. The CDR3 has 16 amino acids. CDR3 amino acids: CASSHRYERLYNEQFF. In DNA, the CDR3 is TGTGCCAGCTCACATCGGTACGAGAGACTCTACAATGAGCAGTTCTTC.

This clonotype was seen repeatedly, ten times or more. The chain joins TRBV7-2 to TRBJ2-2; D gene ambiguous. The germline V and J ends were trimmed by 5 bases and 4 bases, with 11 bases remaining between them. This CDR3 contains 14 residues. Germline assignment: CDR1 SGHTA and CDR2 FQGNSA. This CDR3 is CASSPPVGTGELFF. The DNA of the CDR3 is TGTGCCAGCAGCCCCCCCGTGGGCACCGGGGAGCTGTTTTTT.

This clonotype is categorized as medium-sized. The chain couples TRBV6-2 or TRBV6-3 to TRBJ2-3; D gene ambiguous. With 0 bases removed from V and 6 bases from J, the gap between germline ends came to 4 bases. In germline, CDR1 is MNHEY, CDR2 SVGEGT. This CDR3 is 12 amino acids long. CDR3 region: CASSYSGDTQYF. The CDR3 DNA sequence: TGTGCCAGCAGTTACTCCGGGGATACGCAGTATTTT.

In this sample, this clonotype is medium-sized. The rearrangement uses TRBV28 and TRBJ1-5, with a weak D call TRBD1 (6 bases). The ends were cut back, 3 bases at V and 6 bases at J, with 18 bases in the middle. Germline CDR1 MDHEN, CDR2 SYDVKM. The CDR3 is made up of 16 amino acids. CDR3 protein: CASSFSSRGASQPQHF. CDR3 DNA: TGTGCCAGCAGTTTCTCCTCTCGGGGGGCGAGTCAGCCCCAGCATTTT.

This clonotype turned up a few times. The CDR3 reads CASSTQGGNQPQHF. The CDR3 region has the DNA TGCGCCAGCAGCACCCAGGGAGGCAATCAGCCCCAGCATTTT. The V call is TRBV4-1, the J call TRBJ1-5; a possible D gene is TRBD1 (5 bases). The germline V and J ends were trimmed by 5 bases and 2 bases, with 10 bases remaining between them. Germline V CDR1 and CDR2: MGHRA, YSYEKL. This CDR3 contains 14 residues.

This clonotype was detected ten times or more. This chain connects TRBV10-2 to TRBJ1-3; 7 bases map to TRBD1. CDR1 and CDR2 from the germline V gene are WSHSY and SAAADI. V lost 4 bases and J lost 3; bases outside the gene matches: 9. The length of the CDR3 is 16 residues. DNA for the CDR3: TGCGCCAGCAGTGGCCGAGGGGGCGCGGATGGAAACACCATATATTTT. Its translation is CASSGRGGADGNTIYF.

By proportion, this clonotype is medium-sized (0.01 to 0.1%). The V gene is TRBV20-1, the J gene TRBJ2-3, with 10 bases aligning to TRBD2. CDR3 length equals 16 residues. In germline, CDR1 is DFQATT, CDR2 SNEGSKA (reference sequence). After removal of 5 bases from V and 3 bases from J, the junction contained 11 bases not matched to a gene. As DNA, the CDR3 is TGCAGTGCTCTCCCGTGGGGAGCGGGGGGGACAGATACGCAGTATTTT. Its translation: CSALPWGAGGTDTQYF.

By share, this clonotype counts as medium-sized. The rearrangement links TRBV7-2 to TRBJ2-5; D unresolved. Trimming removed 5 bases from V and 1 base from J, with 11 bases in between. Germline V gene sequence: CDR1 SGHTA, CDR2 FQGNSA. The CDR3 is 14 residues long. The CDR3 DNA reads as TGTGCCAGCAGCCTGTATAGGGCCCAAGAGACCCAGTACTTC. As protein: CASSLYRAQETQYF.

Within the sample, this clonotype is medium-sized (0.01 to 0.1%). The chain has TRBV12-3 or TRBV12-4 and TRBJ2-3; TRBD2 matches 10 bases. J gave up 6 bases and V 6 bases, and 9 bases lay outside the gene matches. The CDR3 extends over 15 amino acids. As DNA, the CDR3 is TGTGCCAGCAGCCTTCTAGCGGGAGTGGGTGATACGCAGTATTTT. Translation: CASSLLAGVGDTQYF.

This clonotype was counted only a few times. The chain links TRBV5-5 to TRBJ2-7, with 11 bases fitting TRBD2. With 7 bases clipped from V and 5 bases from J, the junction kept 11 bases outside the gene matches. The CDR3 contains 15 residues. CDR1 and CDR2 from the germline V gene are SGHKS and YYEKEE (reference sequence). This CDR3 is CASCWRLAGGNEQYF. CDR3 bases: TGTGCCAGCTGTTGGAGGCTAGCGGGAGGAAACGAGCAGTACTTC. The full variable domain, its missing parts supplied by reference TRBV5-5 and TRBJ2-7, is DAGVTQSPTHLIKTRGQQVTLRCSPISGHKSVSWYQQVLGQGPQFIFQYYEKEERGRGNFPDRFSARQFPNYSSELNVNALLLGDSALYLCASCWRLAGGNEQYFGPGTRLTVT.

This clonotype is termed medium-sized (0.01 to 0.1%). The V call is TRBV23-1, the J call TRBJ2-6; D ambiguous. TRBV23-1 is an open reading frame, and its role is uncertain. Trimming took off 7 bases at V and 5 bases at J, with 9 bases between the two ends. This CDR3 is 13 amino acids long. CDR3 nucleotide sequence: TGCGCCAGCACTTCTTGTAGGGCCAACGTCCTGACTTTC. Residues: CASTSCRANVLTF.